Described below is a single T cell receptor (beta chain) sequence and its context. Its antigen is still unknown. One entry per CDR3 protein results from TCRdb running MiXCR on the 5' RACE reads. The sample yields 200,000 to 250,000 distinct CDR3 sequences, about 11% seen once. This sample was taken from a study of identical twins. Overall study results and limits: Within beta out-of-frame sequences, the excess sharing observed between twins was weaker. Cord blood beta clonotypes that were abundant carried fewer insertions, and memory repertoires showed no such trend.

V lost 0 bases and J lost 3; bases outside the gene matches: 7. The CDR3 spans 17 residues. CDR1 is SGHRS and CDR2 is YFSETQ in the germline V gene. The chain employs TRBV5-1 and TRBJ2-7, with 12 bases that match TRBD2. Material for sequencing was memory T cells sorted from blood. The TCR originated in a man aged 50 to 59 in good health. CDR3 DNA: TGCGCCAGCAGCTTGGCCCAACTAGCGGGAGGTTACTACGAGCAGTACTTC. This codes for CASSLAQLAGGYYEQYF.